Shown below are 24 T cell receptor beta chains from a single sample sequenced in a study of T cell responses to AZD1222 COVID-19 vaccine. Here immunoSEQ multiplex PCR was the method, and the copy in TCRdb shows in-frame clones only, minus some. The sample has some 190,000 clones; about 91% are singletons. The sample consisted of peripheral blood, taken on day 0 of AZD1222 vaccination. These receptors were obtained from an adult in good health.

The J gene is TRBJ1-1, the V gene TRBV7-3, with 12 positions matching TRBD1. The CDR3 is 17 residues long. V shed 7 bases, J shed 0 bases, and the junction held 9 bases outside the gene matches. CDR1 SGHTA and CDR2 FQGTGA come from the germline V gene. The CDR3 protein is CASTKTGTGGLNTEAFF. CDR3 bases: TGTGCCAGCACCAAAACCGGGACAGGGGGCTTGAACACTGAAGCTTTCTTT. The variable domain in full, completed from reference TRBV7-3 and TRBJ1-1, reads GAGVSQTPSNKVTEKGKYVELRCDPISGHTALYWYRQSLGQGPEFLIYFQGTGAADDSGLPNDRFFAVRPEGSVSTLKIQRTERGDSAVYLCASTKTGTGGLNTEAFFGQGTRLTVV.

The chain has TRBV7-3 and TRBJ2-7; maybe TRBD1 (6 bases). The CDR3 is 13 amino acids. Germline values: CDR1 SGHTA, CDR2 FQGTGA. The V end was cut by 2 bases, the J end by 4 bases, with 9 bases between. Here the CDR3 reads CASSLGTRYEQYF. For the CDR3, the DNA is TGTGCCAGCAGCTTAGGGACAAGATACGAGCAGTACTTC.

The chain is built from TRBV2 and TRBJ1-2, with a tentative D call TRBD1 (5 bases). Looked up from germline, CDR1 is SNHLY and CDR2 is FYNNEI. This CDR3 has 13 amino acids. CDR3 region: CGARGLTNYGYTF. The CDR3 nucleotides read TGTGGGGCGAGGGGCCTTACAAACTATGGCTACACCTTC. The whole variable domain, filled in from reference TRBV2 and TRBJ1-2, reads EPEVTQTPSHQVTQMGQEVILRCVPISNHLYFYWYRQILGQKVEFLVSFYNNEISEKSEIFDDQFSVERPDGSNFTLKIRSTKLEDSAMYFCGARGLTNYGYTFGSGTRLTVV.

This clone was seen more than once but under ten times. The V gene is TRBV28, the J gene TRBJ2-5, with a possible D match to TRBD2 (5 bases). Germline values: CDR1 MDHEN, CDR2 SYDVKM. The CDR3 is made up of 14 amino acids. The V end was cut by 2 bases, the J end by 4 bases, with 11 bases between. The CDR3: CASSLPGMPETQYF. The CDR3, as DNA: TGTGCCAGCAGTTTACCCGGGATGCCAGAGACCCAGTACTTC.

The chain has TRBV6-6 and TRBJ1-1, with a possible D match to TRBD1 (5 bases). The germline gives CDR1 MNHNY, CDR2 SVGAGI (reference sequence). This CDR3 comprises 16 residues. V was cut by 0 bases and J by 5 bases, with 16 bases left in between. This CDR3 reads CASSYSSDERGTEAFF. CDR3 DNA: TGTGCCAGCAGTTACTCATCGGACGAAAGGGGAACTGAAGCTTTCTTT.

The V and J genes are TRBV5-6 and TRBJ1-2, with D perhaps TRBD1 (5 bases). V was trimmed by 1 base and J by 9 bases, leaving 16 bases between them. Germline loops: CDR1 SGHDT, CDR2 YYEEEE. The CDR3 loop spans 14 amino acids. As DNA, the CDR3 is TGTGCCAGCAGCTTGATCGGGACCCCTGGTCGCTACACCTTC. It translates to CASSLIGTPGRYTF.

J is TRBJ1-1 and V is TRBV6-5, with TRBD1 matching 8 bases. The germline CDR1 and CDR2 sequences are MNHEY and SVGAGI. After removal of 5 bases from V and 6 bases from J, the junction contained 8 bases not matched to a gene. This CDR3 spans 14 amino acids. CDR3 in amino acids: CASSTRTGLAEAFF. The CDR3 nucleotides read TGTGCCAGCAGTACAAGGACAGGGCTCGCTGAAGCTTTCTTT.

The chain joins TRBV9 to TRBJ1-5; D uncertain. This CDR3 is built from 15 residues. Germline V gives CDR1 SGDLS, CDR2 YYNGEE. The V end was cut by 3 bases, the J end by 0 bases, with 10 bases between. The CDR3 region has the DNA TGTGCCAGCAGCGAAACAAGCAATAGCAATCAGCCCCAGCATTTT. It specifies CASSETSNSNQPQHF.

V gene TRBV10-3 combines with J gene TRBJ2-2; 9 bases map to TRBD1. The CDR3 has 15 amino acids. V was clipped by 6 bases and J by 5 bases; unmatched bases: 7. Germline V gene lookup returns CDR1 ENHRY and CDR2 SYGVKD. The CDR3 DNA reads TGTGCCATCAGGAACCCCGGGACAGGGACCGGGGAGCTGTTTTTT. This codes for CAIRNPGTGTGELFF.

CDR3 nucleotide sequence: TGTGCCAGCAGCTCAGGGTTGGTTGGTGAGCAGTTCTTC. Its protein is CASSSGLVGEQFF. J is TRBJ2-1 and V is TRBV7-9; tentatively, D is TRBD1 (5 bases). V lost 4 bases to trimming and J lost 9 bases, with 13 bases between them. CDR3 length: 13 amino acids. Germline CDR1 and CDR2: SEHNR and FQNEAQ (reference sequence).

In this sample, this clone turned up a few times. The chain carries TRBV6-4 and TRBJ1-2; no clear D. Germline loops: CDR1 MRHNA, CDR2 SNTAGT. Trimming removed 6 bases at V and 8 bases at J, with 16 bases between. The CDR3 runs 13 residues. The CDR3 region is CASSPGNLEGYTF. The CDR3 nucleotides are TGTGCCAGCAGCCCCGGGAACTTAGAGGGCTACACCTTC.

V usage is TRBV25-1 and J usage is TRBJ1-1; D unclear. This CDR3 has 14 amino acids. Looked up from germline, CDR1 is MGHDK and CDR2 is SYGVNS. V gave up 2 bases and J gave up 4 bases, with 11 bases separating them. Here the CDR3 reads CASSEPTRGTEAFF. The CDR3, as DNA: TGTGCCAGCAGTGAACCAACTCGGGGCACTGAAGCTTTCTTT.

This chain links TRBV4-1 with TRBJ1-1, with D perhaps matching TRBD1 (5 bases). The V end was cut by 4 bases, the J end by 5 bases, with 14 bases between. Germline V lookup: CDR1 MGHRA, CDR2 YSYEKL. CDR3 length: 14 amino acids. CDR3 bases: TGCGCCAGCAGCCCCCTGGAGGGGAAGACTGAAGCTTTCTTT. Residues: CASSPLEGKTEAFF.

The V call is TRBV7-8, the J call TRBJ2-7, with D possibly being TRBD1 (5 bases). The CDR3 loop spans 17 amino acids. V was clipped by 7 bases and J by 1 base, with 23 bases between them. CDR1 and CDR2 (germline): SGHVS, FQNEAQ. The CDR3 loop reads CASNPRVLPTISYEQYF. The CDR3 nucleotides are TGTGCCAGCAACCCCAGGGTTCTCCCCACTATTTCCTACGAGCAGTACTTC.

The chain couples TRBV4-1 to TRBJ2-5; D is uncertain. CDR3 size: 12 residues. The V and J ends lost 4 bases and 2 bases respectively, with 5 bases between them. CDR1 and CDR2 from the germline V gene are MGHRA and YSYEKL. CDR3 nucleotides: TGCGCCAGCAGCCGGGATCAAGAGACCCAGTACTTC. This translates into CASSRDQETQYF.

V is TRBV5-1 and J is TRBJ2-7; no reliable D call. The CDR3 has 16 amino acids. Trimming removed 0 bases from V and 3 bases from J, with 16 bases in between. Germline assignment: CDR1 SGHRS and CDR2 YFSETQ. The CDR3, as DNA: TGCGCCAGCAGCTTGGGGATACGGACCGAAGACTACGAGCAGTACTTC. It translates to CASSLGIRTEDYEQYF.

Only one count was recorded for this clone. Here the CDR3 reads CASSLGSSGTGQETQYF. For the CDR3, the DNA is TGTGCCAGCAGCTTAGGCTCCTCCGGGACAGGACAAGAGACCCAGTACTTC. The chain joins TRBV27 to TRBJ2-5, with 8 bases matching TRBD1. Germline CDR1 is MNHEY and CDR2 is SMNVEV (reference sequence). The V segment lost 6 bases and the J segment 2 bases; nucleotides outside the gene matches: 14. The CDR3 runs to 17 residues.

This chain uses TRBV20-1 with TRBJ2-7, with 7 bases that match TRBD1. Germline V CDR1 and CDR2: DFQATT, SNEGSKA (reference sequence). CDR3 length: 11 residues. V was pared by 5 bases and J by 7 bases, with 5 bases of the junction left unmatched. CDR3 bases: TGCAGTGCTCTTCGACAGGGTGAGCAGTACTTC. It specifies CSALRQGEQYF.

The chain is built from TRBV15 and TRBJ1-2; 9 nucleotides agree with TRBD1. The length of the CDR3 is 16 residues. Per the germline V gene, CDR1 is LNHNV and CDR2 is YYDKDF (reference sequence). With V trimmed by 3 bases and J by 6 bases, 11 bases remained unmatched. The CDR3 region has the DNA TGTGCCACCAGCAGCGTTACGGGACAGGGAGGCCATGGCTACACCTTC. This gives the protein CATSSVTGQGGHGYTF. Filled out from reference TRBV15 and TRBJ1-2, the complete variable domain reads DAMVIQNPRYQVTQFGKPVTLSCSQTLNHNVMYWYQQKSSQAPKLLFHYYDKDFNNEADTPDNFQSRRPNTSFCFLDIRSPGLGDTAMYLCATSSVTGQGGHGYTFGSGTRLTVV.

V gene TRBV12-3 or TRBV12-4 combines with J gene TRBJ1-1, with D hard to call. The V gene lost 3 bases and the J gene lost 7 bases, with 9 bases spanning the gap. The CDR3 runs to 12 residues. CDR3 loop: CASSLNGNEAFF. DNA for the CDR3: TGTGCCAGCAGTTTGAACGGGAATGAAGCTTTCTTT.

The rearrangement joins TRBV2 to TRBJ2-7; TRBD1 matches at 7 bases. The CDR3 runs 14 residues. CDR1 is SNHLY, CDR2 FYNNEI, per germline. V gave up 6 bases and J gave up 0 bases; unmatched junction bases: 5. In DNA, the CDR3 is TGTGCCAGCAGGCGGACAGGTCGCTCCTACGAGCAGTACTTC. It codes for CASRRTGRSYEQYF.

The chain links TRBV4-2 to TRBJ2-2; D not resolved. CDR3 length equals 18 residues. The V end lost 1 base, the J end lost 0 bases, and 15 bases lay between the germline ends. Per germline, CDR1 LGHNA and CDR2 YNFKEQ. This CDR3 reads CASSQVLAELANTGELFF. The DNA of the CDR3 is TGTGCCAGCAGCCAAGTTTTGGCGGAGCTCGCGAACACCGGGGAGCTGTTTTTT.

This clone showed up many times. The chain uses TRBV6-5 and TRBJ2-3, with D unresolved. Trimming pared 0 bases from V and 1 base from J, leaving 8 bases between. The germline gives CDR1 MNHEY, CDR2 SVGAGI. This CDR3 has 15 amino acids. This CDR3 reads CASSYSDGGTDTQYF. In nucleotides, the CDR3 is TGTGCCAGCAGTTACTCTGATGGTGGCACAGATACGCAGTATTTT.

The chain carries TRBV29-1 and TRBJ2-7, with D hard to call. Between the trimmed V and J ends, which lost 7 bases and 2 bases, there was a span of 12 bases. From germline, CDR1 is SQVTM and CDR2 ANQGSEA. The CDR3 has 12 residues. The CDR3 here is CSAGRVAYEQYF. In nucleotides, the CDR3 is TGCAGCGCTGGGCGCGTAGCCTACGAGCAGTACTTC.